Described below is a single T cell receptor (beta chain) sequence and its context. Measured with immunoSEQ multiplex PCR; TCRdb has only the in-frame clones, and not every one. Found here are approximately 980,000 clones, around 80% of them singletons; the top ten hold approximately 1.5%. The germline gives CDR1 ENHRY, CDR2 SYGVKD. V lost 3 bases and J 3 bases, leaving 14 bases between the germline ends. The CDR3 extends over 15 amino acids. This specimen comes from a study of shared clonotypes between healthy human individuals. The chain links TRBV10-3 to TRBJ2-5; TRBD1 might be the D (6 bases). Specimen: memory CD4+ T cells sorted from blood. Subset described: CD45RA-negative fraction. The receptor was derived from a man between 18 and 29 years old in good health. The CDR3 protein is CAISDTDRSEETQYF. The DNA of the CDR3 is TGTGCCATCAGTGACACCGACAGGTCCGAAGAGACCCAGTACTTC.